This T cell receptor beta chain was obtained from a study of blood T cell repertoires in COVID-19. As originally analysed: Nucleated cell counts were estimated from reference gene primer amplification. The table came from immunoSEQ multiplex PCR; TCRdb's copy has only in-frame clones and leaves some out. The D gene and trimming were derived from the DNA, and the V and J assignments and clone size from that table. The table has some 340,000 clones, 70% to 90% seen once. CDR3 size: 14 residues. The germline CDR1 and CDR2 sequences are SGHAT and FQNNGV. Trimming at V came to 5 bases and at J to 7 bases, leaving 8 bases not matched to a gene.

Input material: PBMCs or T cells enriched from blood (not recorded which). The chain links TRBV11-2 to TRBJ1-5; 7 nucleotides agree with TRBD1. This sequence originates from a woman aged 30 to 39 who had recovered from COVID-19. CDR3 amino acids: CASSPHQGGQPQHF. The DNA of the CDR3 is TGTGCCAGCAGCCCTCATCAGGGGGGCCAGCCCCAGCATTTT.